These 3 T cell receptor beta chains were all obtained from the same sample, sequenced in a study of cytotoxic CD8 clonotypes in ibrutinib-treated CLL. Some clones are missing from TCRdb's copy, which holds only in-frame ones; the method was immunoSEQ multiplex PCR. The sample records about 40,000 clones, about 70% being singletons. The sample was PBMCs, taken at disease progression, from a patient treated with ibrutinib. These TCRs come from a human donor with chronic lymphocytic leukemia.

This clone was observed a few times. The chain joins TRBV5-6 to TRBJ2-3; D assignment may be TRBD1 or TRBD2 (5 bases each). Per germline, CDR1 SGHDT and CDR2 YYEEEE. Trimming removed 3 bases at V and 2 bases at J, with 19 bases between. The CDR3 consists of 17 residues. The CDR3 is CASSWGWDGLPTDTQYF. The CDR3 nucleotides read TGTGCCAGCAGCTGGGGGTGGGATGGCCTCCCCACAGATACGCAGTATTTT.

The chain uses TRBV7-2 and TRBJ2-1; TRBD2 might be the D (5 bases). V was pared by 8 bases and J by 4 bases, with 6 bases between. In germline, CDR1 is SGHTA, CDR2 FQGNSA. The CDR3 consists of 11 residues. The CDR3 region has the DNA TGTGCCAGCGAGGGTTACAATGAGCAGTTCTTC. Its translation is CASEGYNEQFF. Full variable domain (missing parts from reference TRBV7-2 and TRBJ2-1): GAGVSQSPSNKVTEKGKDVELRCDPISGHTALYWYRQSLGQGLEFLIYFQGNSAPDKSGLPSDRFSAERTGGSVSTLTIQRTQQEDSAVYLCASEGYNEQFFGPGTRLTVL.

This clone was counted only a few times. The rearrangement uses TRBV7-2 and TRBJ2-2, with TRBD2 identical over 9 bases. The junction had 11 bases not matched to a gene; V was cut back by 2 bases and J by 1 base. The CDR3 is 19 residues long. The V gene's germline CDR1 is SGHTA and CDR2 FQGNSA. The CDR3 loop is CASSLLYAGGSMNTGELFF. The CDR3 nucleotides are TGTGCCAGCAGCTTACTCTACGCGGGAGGGTCGATGAACACCGGGGAGCTGTTTTTT.